Here is one TCR beta chain with its context. J was trimmed by 2 bases and V by 10 bases; bases with no gene match: 4. CDR3 length: 12 amino acids. Study processing details: Reference gene primer amplification gave estimated nucleated cell counts. Produced via immunoSEQ multiplex PCR; TCRdb's table is partial and in-frame only. Clonal size and the V and J genes are those of that table, whereas D and trimming came from the DNA. The table lists roughly 56,000 clones, about nine tenths of them singletons. This record belongs to a study of blood T cell repertoires in COVID-19. The sequenced sample consisted of peripheral blood. The chain joins TRBV12-3 or TRBV12-4 to TRBJ2-7; 8 bases agree with TRBD1. The sequence derives from a man in his forties or fifties with active COVID-19. CDR3 sequence: CATQGETYEQYF. The CDR3 nucleotides are TGTGCCACACAGGGGGAAACCTACGAGCAGTACTTC.